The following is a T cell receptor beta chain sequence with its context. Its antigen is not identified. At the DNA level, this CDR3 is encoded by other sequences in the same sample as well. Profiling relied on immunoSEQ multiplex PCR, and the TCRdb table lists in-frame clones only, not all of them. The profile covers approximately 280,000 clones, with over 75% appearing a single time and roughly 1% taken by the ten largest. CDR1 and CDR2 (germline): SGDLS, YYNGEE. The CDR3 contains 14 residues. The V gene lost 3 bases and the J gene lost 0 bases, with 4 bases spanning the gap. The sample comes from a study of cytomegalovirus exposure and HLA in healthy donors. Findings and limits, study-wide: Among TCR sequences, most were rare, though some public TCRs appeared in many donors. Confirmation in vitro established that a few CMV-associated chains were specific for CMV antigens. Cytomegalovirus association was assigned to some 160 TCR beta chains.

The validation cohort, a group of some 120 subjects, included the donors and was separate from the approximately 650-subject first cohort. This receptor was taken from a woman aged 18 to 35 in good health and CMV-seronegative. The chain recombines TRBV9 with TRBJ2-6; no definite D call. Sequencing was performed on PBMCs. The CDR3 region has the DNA TGTGCCAGCAGCGCCAGCTCTGGGGCCAACGTCCTGACTTTC. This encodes CASSASSGANVLTF.